This TCR beta chain was sequenced in a study of T cell responses to AZD1222 COVID-19 vaccine. The repertoire was sequenced with immunoSEQ multiplex PCR; TCRdb's copy has only in-frame clones and lacks some. The sample has about 68,000 clones; about three quarters are singletons. Germline CDR1 is SQVTM and CDR2 is ANQGSEA. The CDR3 runs to 17 residues. Unmatched junction bases numbered 9, after V lost 7 bases and J lost 2 bases. The V gene is TRBV29-1, the J gene TRBJ2-4, with 15 positions matching TRBD2. The TCR comes from an adult in good health. The specimen was peripheral blood, collected on day 0 of AZD1222 vaccination. The CDR3 protein is CSAIGLAGGLSKNIQYF. The CDR3 DNA is TGCAGCGCGATAGGACTAGCGGGGGGGCTCTCCAAAAACATTCAGTACTTC.